These 7 T cell receptor beta chains share one sample of origin, sequenced in a study of control samples from healthy donors and cancer patients. Sequencing used immunoSEQ multiplex PCR; TCRdb keeps in-frame clones, though not all of them. The sample records around 150,000 clones, approximately 94% being singletons. Sequenced: PBMCs. These receptors were obtained from a man aged 55-75 years with colorectal cancer.

The CDR3 DNA reads as TGCGCCAGCAGCCGAAGACAGGGGTCGAAAGAGACCCAGTACTTC. Translated, it gives CASSRRQGSKETQYF. V gene TRBV4-3 combines with J gene TRBJ2-5, with 8 bases fitting TRBD1. The CDR3 contains 15 residues. With V trimmed by 4 bases and J by 3 bases, 7 bases remained unmatched. The germline CDR1 and CDR2 sequences are LGHNA and YSLEER.

The chain employs TRBV6-5 and TRBJ2-1; D unresolved. V dropped 0 bases and J dropped 6 bases, with 15 bases sitting between them. CDR3 length equals 16 residues. Per germline, CDR1 MNHEY and CDR2 SVGAGI. The CDR3 sequence: CASSYSEALSTNEQFF. For the CDR3, the DNA is TGTGCCAGCAGTTACTCCGAGGCCTTATCTACCAATGAGCAGTTCTTC.

The chain combines TRBV7-9 with TRBJ1-3, with D unresolved. The V gene's germline CDR1 is SEHNR and CDR2 FQNEAQ (reference sequence). Trimming removed 4 bases at V and 3 bases at J, with 16 bases between. This CDR3 contains 16 residues. This CDR3 is CASSSRIGGSGNTIYF. CDR3 bases: TGTGCCAGCAGCTCTAGAATCGGAGGGAGTGGAAACACCATATATTTT. Using reference TRBV7-9 and TRBJ1-3 for the parts outside the CDR3, the full variable domain is DTGVSQNPRHKITKRGQNVTFRCDPISEHNRLYWYRQTLGQGPEFLTYFQNEAQLEKSRLLSDRFSAERPKGSFSTLEIQRTEQGDSAMYLCASSSRIGGSGNTIYFGEGSWLTVV.

The V call is TRBV18, the J call TRBJ1-4; the D is unclear. The germline CDR1 and CDR2 sequences are KGHSH and LQKENI. CDR3 length: 13 residues. V was shortened by 2 bases and J by 3 bases, with 4 bases between the two germline ends. The CDR3 nucleotides are TGTGCCAGCTCACCAGGGGCTAATGAAAAACTGTTTTTT. Amino acids: CASSPGANEKLFF.

The chain is built from TRBV2 and TRBJ1-4, with 10 bases lining up with TRBD1. The ends lost 7 bases at V and 0 bases at J; junction bases unmatched: 8. The CDR3 length is 17 residues. Germline loops: CDR1 SNHLY, CDR2 FYNNEI. The CDR3: CASMRTGGPATNEKLFF. CDR3 sequence (DNA): TGTGCCAGCATGAGGACAGGGGGACCTGCAACTAATGAAAAACTGTTTTTT.

The chain couples TRBV7-2 to TRBJ1-5, with D perhaps TRBD1 (6 bases). The germline gives CDR1 SGHTA, CDR2 FQGNSA. CDR3 length equals 13 residues. With 1 base removed from V and 9 bases from J, the gap between germline ends came to 10 bases. The CDR3 sequence is CASSLETGRPQHF. The DNA for the CDR3 is TGTGCCAGCAGCTTAGAGACAGGTCGGCCCCAGCATTTT.

The chain carries TRBV5-6 and TRBJ2-3; no clear D. The germline gives CDR1 SGHDT, CDR2 YYEEEE. Trimming removed 2 bases from V and 4 bases from J, with 8 bases in between. The CDR3 sequence is 13 residues long. CDR3 amino acids: CASSFGLADTQYF. The CDR3 nucleotides read TGTGCCAGCAGCTTCGGGTTAGCAGATACGCAGTATTTT.